This TCR beta chain emerged from a study of Tregs in tolerant kidney transplant recipients. The trim removed 5 bases at V and 6 bases at J, leaving 8 bases unmatched. The CDR3 has 14 amino acids. CDR1 is SNHLY, CDR2 FYNNEI, per germline. Assay used: immunoSEQ multiplex PCR; TCRdb lists only in-frame clones, some missing. There are approximately 99,000 clones in the sample; roughly 89% occur only once, and more than 0.3% lies in the top ten. Sequences were derived from CD4+ T cells from blood, sampled before the transplant. This receptor was taken from a human donor who received a combined kidney and bone marrow transplant. The chain is built from TRBV2 and TRBJ2-7, with 9 positions matching TRBD1. CDR3 DNA: TGTGCCAGCAGTATCCGGGACAGGGCCTTCGAGCAGTACTTC. Translation: CASSIRDRAFEQYF.